These 27 T cell receptor beta chains came from one sample sequenced in a study of shared clonotypes between healthy human individuals. Clones were sequenced by immunoSEQ multiplex PCR, and TCRdb holds only the in-frame ones, with some missing. The sample lists 2 million to 2.5 million clones; approximately 95% were seen once. CD45RO-negative, CCR7-positively selected cells formed the naive CD8 fraction, excluding terminally differentiated effector memory CD45RA+ cells. What was sequenced was naive CD8+ T cells sorted from blood. All receptors come from a man aged 18 to 30 in good health.

The chain combines TRBV27 with TRBJ2-7, with D perhaps being TRBD1 or TRBD2 (6 bases each). The CDR3 has 12 residues. V was cut by 3 bases and J by 6 bases, with 9 bases left in between. Germline V CDR1 and CDR2: MNHEY, SMNVEV (reference sequence). Written as DNA, the CDR3 is TGTGCCAGCAGTTTGTGGGGGGCCGAGCAGTACTTC. Its protein product is CASSLWGAEQYF.

The rearrangement links TRBV7-9 to TRBJ2-2; 11 bases align to TRBD2. Germline CDR1 is SEHNR and CDR2 is FQNEAQ (reference sequence). The CDR3 totals 18 residues. V lost 2 bases and J lost 1; bases outside the gene matches: 6. CDR3 sequence (DNA): TGTGCCAGCAGCTTACGTCCTAGCGGGGGGCTGAACACCGGGGAGCTGTTTTTT. Its translation is CASSLRPSGGLNTGELFF.

This clone was found once. Different DNA sequences within this sample yield the same CDR3. Here the CDR3 reads CASSEGTGDYEQYF. The DNA of the CDR3 is TGTGCCAGCAGCGAGGGGACGGGAGACTACGAGCAGTACTTC. The V call is TRBV9, the J call TRBJ2-7, with D possibly matching TRBD2 (6 bases). CDR3 length: 14 residues. CDR1 and CDR2 (germline): SGDLS, YYNGEE. The V end was cut by 3 bases, the J end by 3 bases, with 13 bases between.

The chain carries TRBV27 and TRBJ1-2; the D is unclear. Germline CDR1 MNHEY, CDR2 SMNVEV (reference sequence). V lost 5 bases, J lost 11 bases, and 21 bases lay in between. The CDR3 covers 14 residues. The CDR3 sequence: CASSPIPTIIGYTF. Here the CDR3 DNA reads TGTGCCAGCAGTCCTATACCCACGATAATCGGGTACACCTTC.

The chain has TRBV10-1 and TRBJ2-5, with 10 bases fitting TRBD1. The germline V gene encodes CDR1 WNHNN and CDR2 SYGVQD (reference sequence). This CDR3 contains 14 residues. V was pared by 3 bases and J by 5 bases, with 3 bases of the junction left unmatched. Written as DNA, the CDR3 is TGCGCCAGCAGTGAAGGGACAGGGGATGAGACCCAGTACTTC. Translated: CASSEGTGDETQYF.

This clone was recorded only once. The V call is TRBV18, the J call TRBJ2-3; 9 bases agree with TRBD2. In germline, CDR1 is KGHSH, CDR2 LQKENI. There are 16 residues in the CDR3. V shed 0 bases, J shed 4 bases, and the junction held 5 bases outside the gene matches. The CDR3 DNA is TGTGCCAGCTCACCACCGGGCGGGAGGGCTGCAGATACGCAGTATTTT. Its protein product is CASSPPGGRAADTQYF.

Note on this clone: The sample contains more than one DNA sequence encoding this CDR3. The chain couples TRBV4-3 to TRBJ2-7; 8 positions match TRBD2. Germline V gene data show CDR1 as LGHNA and CDR2 as YSLEER. The CDR3 loop spans 14 amino acids. Trimming took 0 bases from V and 4 from J; bases not matched to a gene: 2. The CDR3 protein is CASSQDAGGYEQYF. DNA for the CDR3: TGCGCCAGCAGCCAAGATGCGGGGGGATACGAGCAGTACTTC.

The CDR3 DNA reads TGTGCCACCAGCGCCTCTAGGGTCAGTGAGCAGTTCTTC. This encodes CATSASRVSEQFF. The V call is TRBV15, the J call TRBJ2-1; D is unresolved. The CDR3 sequence is 13 residues long. CDR1 is LNHNV and CDR2 is YYDKDF in the germline V gene (reference sequence). V was shortened by 5 bases and J by 9 bases, with 14 bases between the two germline ends. Full variable domain (rest looked up from reference TRBV15 and TRBJ2-1): DAMVIQNPRYQVTQFGKPVTLSCSQTLNHNVMYWYQQKSSQAPKLLFHYYDKDFNNEADTPDNFQSRRPNTSFCFLDIRSPGLGDTAMYLCATSASRVSEQFFGPGTRLTVL.

CDR3 bases: TGTGCCAGCAGTCCGACAGGGGTTTTAAACACCGGGGAGCTGTTTTTT. It specifies CASSPTGVLNTGELFF. The chain is built from TRBV27 and TRBJ2-2; 8 nucleotides align to TRBD1. Per germline, CDR1 MNHEY and CDR2 SMNVEV (reference sequence). Trimming cost V 5 bases and J 2 bases; bases outside gene matches: 7. The CDR3 contains 16 residues.

This sequence joins TRBV14 and TRBJ2-7, with D tentatively TRBD2 (7 bases). V lost 0 bases and J lost 6, with 21 bases in between. CDR3 size: 17 residues. In germline, CDR1 is SGHDN, CDR2 FVKESK. CDR3 in DNA: TGTGCCAGCAGCCAAGATGATGGGGGGGCTTTTGGTGGCGAGCAGTACTTC. Translated, it gives CASSQDDGGAFGGEQYF.

The chain uses TRBV27 and TRBJ1-2; a weak D match, TRBD1 (5 bases). Germline assignment: CDR1 MNHEY and CDR2 SMNVEV (reference sequence). CDR3 length equals 16 residues. V lost 5 bases and J lost 0, with 16 bases in between. The CDR3 DNA reads as TGTGCCAGCAGTCCTTCCCAGGGTCCAGCTAACTATGGCTACACCTTC. Amino acid sequence: CASSPSQGPANYGYTF.

The V call is TRBV10-3, the J call TRBJ2-3; the D is unclear. In germline, CDR1 is ENHRY, CDR2 SYGVKD. The ends were cut back, 3 bases at V and 4 bases at J, with 17 bases in the middle. The CDR3 has 16 residues. In nucleotides, the CDR3 is TGTGCCATCAGTGACCCGGTAGGGCCTTTCGCAGATACGCAGTATTTT. This encodes CAISDPVGPFADTQYF.

CDR3: CASSLAGGQWEQYF. CDR3 DNA: TGTGCCAGCAGCCTGGCAGGGGGGCAGTGGGAGCAGTACTTC. The chain combines TRBV7-8 with TRBJ2-7; D perhaps matches TRBD1 (7 bases). The CDR3 covers 14 residues. Germline lookup yields CDR1 SGHVS and CDR2 FQNEAQ. V was shortened by 5 bases and J by 7 bases, with 18 bases between the two germline ends. The entire variable domain, with the rest obtained from reference TRBV7-8 and TRBJ2-7, is as follows: GAGVSQSPRYKVAKRGQDVALRCDPISGHVSLFWYQQALGQGPEFLTYFQNEAQLDKSGLPSDRFFAERPEGSVSTLKIQRTQQEDSAVYLCASSLAGGQWEQYFGPGTRLTVT.

V gene TRBV6-1 combines with J gene TRBJ1-1, with D uncertain. The CDR3 has 14 amino acids. Germline CDR1 MNHNS, CDR2 SASEGT. Trimming stripped 3 bases from V and 0 bases from J, with 8 bases between. This chain's CDR3 is CASSEPAMNTEAFF. The CDR3, as DNA: TGTGCCAGCAGTGAGCCTGCCATGAACACTGAAGCTTTCTTT.

For this clone: Since the CDR3 does not end with the conserved phenylalanine or tryptophan, this likely comes from a read error. The chain couples TRBV4-3 to TRBJ1-1; TRBD1 matches at 7 bases. There are 18 residues in the CDR3. V lost 0 bases, J lost 0 bases, and 10 bases stayed unmatched. The germline gives CDR1 LGHNA, CDR2 YSLEER. The CDR3 spells CASSQDPSDRFMNTEAFL. In nucleotides, the CDR3 is TGCGCCAGCAGCCAAGATCCCTCGGACAGGTTCATGAACACTGAAGCTTTCCTT.

This chain joins TRBV27 and TRBJ2-1, with no clear D. The CDR3 extends over 13 amino acids. The ends were cut back, 3 bases at V and 9 bases at J, with 12 bases in the middle. CDR1 is MNHEY, CDR2 SMNVEV, per germline (reference sequence). The CDR3 DNA reads TGTGCCAGCAGTTTGGATTCAAACTTTGAGCAGTTCTTC. Protein: CASSLDSNFEQFF.

The chain employs TRBV2 and TRBJ2-7; D uncertain. V lost 3 bases and J lost 3, with 12 bases in between. Germline CDR1 reads SNHLY; CDR2 reads FYNNEI. The CDR3 contains 14 residues. As DNA, the CDR3 is TGTGCCAGCAGTGACCCAACTACCCTCTACGAGCAGTACTTC. This gives the protein CASSDPTTLYEQYF. Filled out from reference TRBV2 and TRBJ2-7, the complete variable domain reads EPEVTQTPSHQVTQMGQEVILRCVPISNHLYFYWYRQILGQKVEFLVSFYNNEISEKSEIFDDQFSVERPDGSNFTLKIRSTKLEDSAMYFCASSDPTTLYEQYFGPGTRLTVT.

CDR3 residues: CASNFVAGDHEQYF. The CDR3 DNA reads as TGTGCCAGCAACTTCGTAGCGGGGGATCACGAGCAGTACTTC. The chain uses TRBV7-9 and TRBJ2-7; TRBD2 aligns across 9 bases. The V gene's germline CDR1 is SEHNR and CDR2 FQNEAQ (reference sequence). CDR3 size: 14 residues. With 7 bases clipped from V and 5 bases from J, the junction kept 9 bases outside the gene matches.

CDR3 coding DNA: TGTGCCAGCCAATCCGGGACGGAGAATTCACCCCTCCACTTT. It encodes CASQSGTENSPLHF. The rearrangement links TRBV9 to TRBJ1-6, with a possible D match to TRBD1 (5 bases). The CDR3 extends over 14 amino acids. CDR1 is SGDLS, CDR2 YYNGEE, per germline. V dropped 7 bases and J dropped 7 bases, with 15 bases sitting between them.

The V gene is TRBV6-5, the J gene TRBJ2-5, with D possibly matching TRBD1 (5 bases). CDR1 and CDR2 from the germline V gene are MNHEY and SVGAGI. The V end lost 7 bases, the J end lost 1 base, and 10 bases lay between the germline ends. The CDR3 has 13 amino acids. DNA for the CDR3: TGTGCCAGCACCAGCGACAGCCAAGAGACCCAGTACTTC. Translation gives CASTSDSQETQYF.

The chain uses TRBV4-1 and TRBJ2-1, with 9 bases aligning to TRBD2. CDR1 and CDR2 (germline): MGHRA, YSYEKL. This CDR3 is 18 amino acids long. V was pared by 0 bases and J by 3 bases, with 9 bases of the junction left unmatched. As DNA, the CDR3 is TGCGCCAGCAGCCAAGAGGAGACTAGCGGAGGGGACTACAATGAGCAGTTCTTC. Protein product: CASSQEETSGGDYNEQFF.

The gene calls are TRBV11-1 and TRBJ2-1; possible D gene TRBD2, 5 bases. There are 16 residues in the CDR3. Trimming left V 6 bases short and J 4 bases short, with 19 bases between. CDR1 is SGHAT and CDR2 is FQDESV in the germline V gene (reference sequence). The CDR3 DNA is TGTGCCAGCAGGCCCCCTGACGGGGAGAAATACAATGAGCAGTTCTTC. Residues: CASRPPDGEKYNEQFF.

The rearrangement uses TRBV28 and TRBJ2-7; D gene ambiguous. V was shortened by 3 bases and J by 2 bases, with 8 bases between the two germline ends. CDR1 MDHEN and CDR2 SYDVKM come from the germline V gene. The CDR3 is made up of 13 amino acids. The CDR3 nucleotides are TGTGCCAGCAGTTTGACCTCCCCCTACGAGCAGTACTTC. Protein: CASSLTSPYEQYF.

This chain links TRBV28 with TRBJ1-2, with D unresolved. Trimming cost V 3 bases and J 5 bases, with 10 bases left between them. The germline V gene encodes CDR1 MDHEN and CDR2 SYDVKM. CDR3 size: 13 residues. The CDR3 loop reads CASSFPGGYGYTF. The CDR3 region has the DNA TGTGCCAGCAGTTTCCCCGGTGGGTATGGCTACACCTTC.

A remark on this clone: The sample carries other DNA sequences with the same CDR3. This rearrangement joins TRBV6-5 to TRBJ2-3; the match to TRBD1 covers 10 bases. CDR1 is MNHEY, CDR2 SVGAGI, per germline. Trimming removed 6 bases from V and 4 bases from J; junction bases left unmatched: 4. CDR3 length equals 14 residues. The CDR3 loop reads CASSSGTGADTQYF. The CDR3 bases are TGTGCCAGCAGCTCCGGGACAGGGGCAGATACGCAGTATTTT.

The gene calls are TRBV4-1 and TRBJ2-7; maybe TRBD1 (5 bases). CDR3 length: 13 residues. Germline V lookup: CDR1 MGHRA, CDR2 YSYEKL. V lost 4 bases and J lost 1, with 8 bases in between. The CDR3 DNA reads TGCGCCAGCAGCCCGGACACGTCCTACGAGCAGTACTTC. This encodes CASSPDTSYEQYF.

This sequence joins TRBV7-6 and TRBJ2-5; unclear D gene. CDR3 length: 13 amino acids. V was pared by 1 base and J by 3 bases, with 6 bases between. CDR1 and CDR2 from the germline V gene are SGHVS and FNYEAQ. CDR3 sequence: CASSLVPKETQYF. CDR3 DNA sequence: TGTGCCAGCAGCTTAGTTCCAAAAGAGACCCAGTACTTC.